Below are 10 T cell receptor beta chains sequenced from a single sample in a study of blood T cell repertoires in COVID-19. Measured with immunoSEQ multiplex PCR; TCRdb has only the in-frame clones, and not every one. The sample consists of about 200,000 clones, 89% of them appearing once. Sequenced input: PBMCs or T cells enriched from blood (not recorded which). Receptors were obtained from a young woman who had recovered from COVID-19.

The chain carries TRBV2 and TRBJ1-5; D not resolved. The CDR3 consists of 13 residues. Germline V gene lookup returns CDR1 SNHLY and CDR2 FYNNEI. Deletions cut 1 base from V and 6 bases from J, with 7 bases between. CDR3 in amino acids: CASSEDSGQPQHF. CDR3 in DNA: TGTGCCAGCAGTGAAGATTCGGGTCAGCCCCAGCATTTT.

The chain has TRBV5-8 and TRBJ1-5; maybe TRBD1 (6 bases). The CDR3 sequence is 15 residues long. The germline V and J ends were trimmed by 2 bases and 1 base, with 10 bases remaining between them. The germline V gene has CDR1 SGHTS and CDR2 YDEGEE. CDR3 sequence (DNA): TGTGCCAGCAGCTTTGGACAGAGGAGCAATCAGCCCCAGCATTTT. Protein: CASSFGQRSNQPQHF.

The V call is TRBV3-1 (or the pseudogene TRBV3-2), the J call TRBJ2-1; D not certain. The CDR3 loop spans 11 amino acids. Trimming removed 6 bases at V and 6 bases at J, with 6 bases between. Germline V gives CDR1 LGHDT, CDR2 YNNKEL (reference sequence). The DNA of the CDR3 is TGTGCCAGCAGAAATATCAATGAGCAGTTCTTC. It translates to CASRNINEQFF.

The V gene is TRBV18, the J gene TRBJ1-2; the match to TRBD1 covers 9 bases. The CDR3 contains 15 residues. Germline trimming cut 3 bases from V and 5 bases from J; bases unmatched to any gene: 7. The germline V gene encodes CDR1 KGHSH and CDR2 LQKENI. The CDR3 loop reads CASSPGPGQGYGYTF. CDR3 coding DNA: TGTGCCAGCTCACCGGGGCCGGGACAGGGATATGGCTACACCTTC.

The chain joins TRBV5-4 to TRBJ2-1, with TRBD2 matching over 10 bases. CDR1 is SGHNT, CDR2 YYREEE, per germline (reference sequence). The CDR3 is made up of 13 amino acids. J was trimmed by 8 bases and V by 2 bases; bases with no gene match: 1. CDR3 protein: CASSFLAGDEQFF. DNA for the CDR3: TGTGCCAGCAGCTTCCTAGCGGGGGATGAGCAGTTCTTC. Using reference TRBV5-4 and TRBJ2-1 for the parts outside the CDR3, the full variable domain is ETGVTQSPTHLIKTRGQQVTLRCSSQSGHNTVSWYQQALGQGPQFIFQYYREEENGRGNFPPRFSGLQFPNYSSELNVNALELDDSALYLCASSFLAGDEQFFGPGTRLTVL.

The rearrangement joins TRBV7-6 to TRBJ1-1; D is perhaps TRBD1 (5 bases). The CDR3 runs to 14 residues. V lost 3 bases to trimming and J lost 4 bases, with 12 bases between them. CDR1 and CDR2 (germline): SGHVS, FNYEAQ. CDR3 amino acids: CASSLSSGGTEAFF. In nucleotides, the CDR3 is TGTGCCAGCAGCTTGTCGTCGGGGGGCACTGAAGCTTTCTTT.

The chain joins TRBV6-5 to TRBJ1-2, with unresolved D. Germline lookup yields CDR1 MNHEY and CDR2 SVGAGI. V lost 7 bases and J lost 5, with 14 bases in between. CDR3 length: 13 residues. The CDR3 DNA reads TGTGCCAGCATCTCCCGGGCGGGATATGGCTACACCTTC. Its protein is CASISRAGYGYTF.

The chain uses TRBV6-5 and TRBJ2-7, with 11 bases fitting TRBD1. The CDR3 contains 15 residues. With 3 bases clipped from V and 3 bases from J, the junction kept 4 bases outside the gene matches. The germline CDR1 and CDR2 sequences are MNHEY and SVGAGI. The CDR3 DNA is TGTGCCAGCAGTTATAAGGGACAGGGGGTCTACGAGCAGTACTTC. Translation gives CASSYKGQGVYEQYF.

This clone has more than one count but fewer than ten. This sample includes further DNA sequences coding for the same CDR3. The chain uses TRBV30 and TRBJ1-2; 7 positions agree with TRBD1. Germline V gives CDR1 GTSNPN, CDR2 SVGIG (reference sequence). The trim removed 0 bases at V and 5 bases at J, leaving 0 bases unmatched. The CDR3 covers 12 residues. The CDR3 coding sequence is TGTGCCTGGAGTGTACAGGGGTATGGCTACACCTTC. It yields the protein CAWSVQGYGYTF.

The rearrangement uses TRBV27 and TRBJ1-1; D may be TRBD1 (5 bases). The CDR3 covers 17 residues. CDR1 is MNHEY and CDR2 is SMNVEV in the germline V gene (reference sequence). Trimming left V 4 bases short and J 4 bases short, with 22 bases between. The CDR3 protein is CASSYYGPGRRSTEAFF. The CDR3 nucleotides are TGTGCCAGCAGTTACTATGGGCCAGGGAGGAGGAGCACTGAAGCTTTCTTT.